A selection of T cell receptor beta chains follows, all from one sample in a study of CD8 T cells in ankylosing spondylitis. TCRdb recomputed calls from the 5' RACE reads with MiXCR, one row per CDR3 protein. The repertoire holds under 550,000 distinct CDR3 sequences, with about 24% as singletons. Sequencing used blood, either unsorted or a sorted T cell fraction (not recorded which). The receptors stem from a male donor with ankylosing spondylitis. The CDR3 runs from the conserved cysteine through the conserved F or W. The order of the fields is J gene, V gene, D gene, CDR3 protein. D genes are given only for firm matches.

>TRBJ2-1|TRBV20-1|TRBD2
CSAPVRTSSSEQFF
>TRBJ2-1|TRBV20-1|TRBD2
CSARSGGDEQFF
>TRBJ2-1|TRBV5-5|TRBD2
CASSSAPTSGRIEQFF
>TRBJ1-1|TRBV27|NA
CASSLGDSAAFF
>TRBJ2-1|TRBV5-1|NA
CASSLPAGGEQFF
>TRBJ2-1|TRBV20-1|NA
CSAVRGSYNEQFF
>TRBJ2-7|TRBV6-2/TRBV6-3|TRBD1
CASRAGQGNSYEQYF
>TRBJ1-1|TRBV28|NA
CASSSGGMNTEAFF
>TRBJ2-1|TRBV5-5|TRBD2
CASSSPSGSYNEQFF
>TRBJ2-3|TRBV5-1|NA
CASSARSGRSTDTQYF
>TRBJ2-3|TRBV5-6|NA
CASSLAGAVGDTQYF
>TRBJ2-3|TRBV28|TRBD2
CASSLSPRLAGYIDTQYF
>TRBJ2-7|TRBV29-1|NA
CSVTTSYEQYF
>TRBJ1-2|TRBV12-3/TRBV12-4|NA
CASSFQKAYGYTF
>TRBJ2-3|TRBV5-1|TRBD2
CASSFRGSDTDTQYF
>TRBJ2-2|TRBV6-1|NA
CASSEVWAGELFF
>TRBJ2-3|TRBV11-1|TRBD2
CASSPQRVTSGSYSSTDTQYF
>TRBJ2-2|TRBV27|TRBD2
CASGKSSGTNTGELFF
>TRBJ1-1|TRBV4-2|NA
CASSQDLKGTEAFF
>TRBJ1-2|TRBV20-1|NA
CSARDSGRVNGYTF
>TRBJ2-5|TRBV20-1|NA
CSATPRGVTWETQYF
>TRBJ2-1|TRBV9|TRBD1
CASSVVGTGAPYNEQFF
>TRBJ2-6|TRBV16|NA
CASSRPIGDLSGANVLTF
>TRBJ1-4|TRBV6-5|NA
CASSYKGNGRNEKLFF
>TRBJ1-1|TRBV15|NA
CATSSSGLYTEAFF